The entry below describes one T cell receptor (beta chain). The entry originates in a study of human T cells and chemical hapten exposure. Time point specified: patch test 2, 6 weeks after DPC sensitization. The treatment is: therapeutic diphenylcyclopropenone sensitization with weekly scalp DPC. The CDR3 spans 13 residues. TCRdb fed the RACE reads into MiXCR, producing one record per CDR3 protein. In the table there are 360,000 or so distinct CDR3 sequences, about 6% of which are singletons. The sequence derives from a woman aged 18 to 35 with alopecia areata. Some clones in this sample may be carry-over from other donors' samples. The input for sequencing was whole blood, taken in connection with sensitization to the hapten diphenylcyclopropenone (DPC). The V gene is TRBV21-1, the J gene TRBJ2-1; TRBD1 is the table's D call, not checked against the DNA. TRBV21-1 is termed a pseudogene. CDR3 protein: CATRDRPYNEQFF. The CDR3 DNA reads as TGTGCCACCCGGGACAGGCCCTACAATGAGCAGTTCTTC.